This T cell receptor beta chain derives from a study of cytomegalovirus exposure and HLA in healthy donors. Study information: The approximately 120 validation repertoires were reported in a later analysis to have been generated on the same platform as the approximately 700 first-cohort repertoires. General observations from the study: Listed as cytomegalovirus-associated were 164 TCR beta chains.

V was trimmed by 0 bases and J by 2 bases, leaving 8 bases between them. Germline CDR1 MNHNS, CDR2 SASEGT. CDR3 size: 14 residues. In regard to this clone: Its antigen is unknown.

TCRdb's copy holds only in-frame clones and misses some; the assay was immunoSEQ multiplex PCR. The sample shows 90,000 to 150,000 clones, approximately 87% of them seen only once. The TCR was taken from a woman aged 18-35 years in good health and CMV-seropositive. The V and J genes are TRBV6-1 and TRBJ2-7; D may be TRBD1 (5 bases). Sequencing used PBMCs. CDR3 nucleotide sequence: TGTGCCAGCAGTGAAGCAGGGGCAACCTACGAGCAGTACTTC. Its translation: CASSEAGATYEQYF.